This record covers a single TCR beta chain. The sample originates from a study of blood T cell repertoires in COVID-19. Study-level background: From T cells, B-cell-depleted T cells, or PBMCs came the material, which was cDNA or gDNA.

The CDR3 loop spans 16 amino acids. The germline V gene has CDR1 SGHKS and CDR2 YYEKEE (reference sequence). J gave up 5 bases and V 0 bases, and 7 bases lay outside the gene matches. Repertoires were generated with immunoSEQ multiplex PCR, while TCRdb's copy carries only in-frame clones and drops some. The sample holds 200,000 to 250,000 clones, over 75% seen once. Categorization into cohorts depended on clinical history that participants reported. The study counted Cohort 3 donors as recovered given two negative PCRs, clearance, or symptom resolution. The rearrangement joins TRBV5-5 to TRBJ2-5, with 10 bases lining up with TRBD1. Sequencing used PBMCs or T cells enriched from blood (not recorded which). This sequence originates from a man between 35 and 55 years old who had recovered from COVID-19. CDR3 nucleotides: TGTGCCAGCAGCTTGGGGGGACAGGGGCCCCAGGAGACCCAGTACTTC. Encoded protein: CASSLGGQGPQETQYF.